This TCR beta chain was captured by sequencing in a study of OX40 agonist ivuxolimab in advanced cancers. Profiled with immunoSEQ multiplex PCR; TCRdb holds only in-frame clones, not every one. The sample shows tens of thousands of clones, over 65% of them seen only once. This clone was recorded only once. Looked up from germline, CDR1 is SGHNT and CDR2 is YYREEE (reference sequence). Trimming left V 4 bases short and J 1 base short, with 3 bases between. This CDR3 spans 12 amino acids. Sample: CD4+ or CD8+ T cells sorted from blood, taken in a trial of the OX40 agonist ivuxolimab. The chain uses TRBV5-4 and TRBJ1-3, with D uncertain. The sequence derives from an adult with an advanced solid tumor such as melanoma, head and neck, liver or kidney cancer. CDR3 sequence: CASSLSGNTIYF. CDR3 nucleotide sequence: TGTGCCAGCAGCCTTTCTGGAAACACCATATATTTT.